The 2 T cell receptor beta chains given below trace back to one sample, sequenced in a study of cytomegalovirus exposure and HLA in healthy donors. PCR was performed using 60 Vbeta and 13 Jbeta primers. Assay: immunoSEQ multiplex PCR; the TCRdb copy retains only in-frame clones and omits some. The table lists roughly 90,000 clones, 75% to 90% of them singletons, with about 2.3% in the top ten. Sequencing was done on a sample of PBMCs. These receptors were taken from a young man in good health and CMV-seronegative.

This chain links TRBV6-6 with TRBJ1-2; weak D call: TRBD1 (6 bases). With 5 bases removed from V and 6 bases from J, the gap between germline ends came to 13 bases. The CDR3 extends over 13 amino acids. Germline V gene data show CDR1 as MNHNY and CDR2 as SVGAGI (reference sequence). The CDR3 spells CASSPDSPNGYTF. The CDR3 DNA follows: TGTGCCAGCAGTCCGGACAGCCCGAATGGCTACACCTTC.

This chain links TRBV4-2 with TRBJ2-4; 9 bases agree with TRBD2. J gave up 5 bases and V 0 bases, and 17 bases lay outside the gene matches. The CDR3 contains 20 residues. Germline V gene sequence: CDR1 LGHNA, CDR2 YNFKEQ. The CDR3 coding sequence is TGTGCCAGCAGCCAAGATCCCCTTACCCGACTAGCGGAATACCAAAACATTCAGTACTTC. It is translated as CASSQDPLTRLAEYQNIQYF.